This TCR beta chain comes out of a study of beta chain features in type 1 diabetes. As for the study in general: All samples yielded some 100,000,000 examined sorted cells. General observations from the study: Shorter TCRB CDR3s, moderately but significantly so, marked every one of the four CD4+ subsets in Type 1 diabetes patients.

The sequenced template was cDNA made from the entire isolated RNA. Roughly 3.6 million reads per sample on average were obtained from naive, central memory and regulatory T cell samples. Measured with immunoSEQ multiplex PCR; TCRdb has only the in-frame clones, and not every one. This sample has approximately 600,000 clones; about an eighth occur once, and the top ten carry around 0.12%. Of note for this clone: Its antigen is unknown.

Stem cell-like memory, regulatory, central memory and naive CD4+ cells were sorted via CD45RO/CCR7/CD25/CD127/CD95/CD27. With 5 bases removed from V and 9 bases from J, the gap between germline ends came to 8 bases. Germline V gene sequence: CDR1 MNHEY, CDR2 SVGAGI. This CDR3 has 12 residues. The source of this sequence is a young man with type 1 diabetes. The source material was naive CD4+ T cells from blood. The chain is built from TRBV6-5 and TRBJ1-6; D gene uncertain. For the CDR3, the DNA is TGTGCCAGCAGTCGGGATTTTTCACCCCTCCACTTT. Translated, it gives CASSRDFSPLHF.